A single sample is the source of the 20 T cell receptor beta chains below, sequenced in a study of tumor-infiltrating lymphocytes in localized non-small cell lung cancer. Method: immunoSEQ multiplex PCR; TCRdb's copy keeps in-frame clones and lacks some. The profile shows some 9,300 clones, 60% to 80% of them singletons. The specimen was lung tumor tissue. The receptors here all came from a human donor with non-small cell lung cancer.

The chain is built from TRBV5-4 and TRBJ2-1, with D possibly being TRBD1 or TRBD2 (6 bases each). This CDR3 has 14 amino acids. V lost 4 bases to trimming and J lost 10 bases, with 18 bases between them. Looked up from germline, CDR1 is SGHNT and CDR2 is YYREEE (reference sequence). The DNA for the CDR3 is TGTGCCAGCAGCCGCGAGGCATCGGGGGCCGAGCAGTTCTTC. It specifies CASSREASGAEQFF.

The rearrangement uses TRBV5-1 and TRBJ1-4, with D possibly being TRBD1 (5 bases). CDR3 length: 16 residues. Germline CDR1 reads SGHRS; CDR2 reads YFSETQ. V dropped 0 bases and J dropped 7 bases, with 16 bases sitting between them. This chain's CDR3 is CASSLAEGRWGEKLFF. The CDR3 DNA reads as TGCGCCAGCAGCTTGGCCGAGGGACGGTGGGGTGAAAAACTGTTTTTT.

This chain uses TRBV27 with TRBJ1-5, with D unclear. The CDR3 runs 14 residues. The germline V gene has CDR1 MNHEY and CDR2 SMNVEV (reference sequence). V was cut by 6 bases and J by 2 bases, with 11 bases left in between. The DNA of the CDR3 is TGTGCCAGCAGCTGGGGAATGGGCAATCAGCCCCAGCATTTT. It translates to CASSWGMGNQPQHF.

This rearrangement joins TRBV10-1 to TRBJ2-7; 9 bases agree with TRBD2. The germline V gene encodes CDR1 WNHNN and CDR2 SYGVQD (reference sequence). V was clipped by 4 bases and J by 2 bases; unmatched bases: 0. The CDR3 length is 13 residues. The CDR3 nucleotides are TGCGCCAGCAGTGGCGGGAGGGCCTACGAGCAGTACTTC. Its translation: CASSGGRAYEQYF.

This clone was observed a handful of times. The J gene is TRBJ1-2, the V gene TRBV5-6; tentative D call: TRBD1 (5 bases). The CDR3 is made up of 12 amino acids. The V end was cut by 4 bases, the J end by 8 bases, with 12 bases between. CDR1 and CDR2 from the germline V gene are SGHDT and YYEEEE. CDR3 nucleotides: TGTGCCAGCAGCCCTACGAACAGGGGCTACACCTTC. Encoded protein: CASSPTNRGYTF.

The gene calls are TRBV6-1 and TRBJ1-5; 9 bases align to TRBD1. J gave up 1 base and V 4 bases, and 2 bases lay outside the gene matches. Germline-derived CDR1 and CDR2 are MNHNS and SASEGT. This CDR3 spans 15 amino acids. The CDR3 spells CASSGDRGSNQPQHF. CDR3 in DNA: TGTGCCAGCAGTGGCGACAGGGGGAGCAATCAGCCCCAGCATTTT.

Written as DNA, the CDR3 is TGTGCCAGCAGCTTAGGACCGGGGCCCCAGCATTTT. Its translation is CASSLGPGPQHF. This sequence joins TRBV11-2 and TRBJ1-5; the D is unclear. Germline CDR1 SGHAT, CDR2 FQNNGV. V dropped 1 base and J dropped 9 bases, with 7 bases sitting between them. This CDR3 comprises 12 residues.

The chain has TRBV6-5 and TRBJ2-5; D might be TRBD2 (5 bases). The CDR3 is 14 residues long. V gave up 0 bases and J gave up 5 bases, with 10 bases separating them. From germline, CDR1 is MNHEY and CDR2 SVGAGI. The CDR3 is CASSYSSGEETQYF. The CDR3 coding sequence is TGTGCCAGCAGTTACTCGTCCGGGGAGGAGACCCAGTACTTC.

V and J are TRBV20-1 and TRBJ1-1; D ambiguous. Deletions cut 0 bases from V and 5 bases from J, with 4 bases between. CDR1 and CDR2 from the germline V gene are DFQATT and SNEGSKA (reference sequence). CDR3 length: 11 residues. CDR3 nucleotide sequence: TGCAGTGCTAGAGATATAACTGAAGCTTTCTTT. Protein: CSARDITEAFF.

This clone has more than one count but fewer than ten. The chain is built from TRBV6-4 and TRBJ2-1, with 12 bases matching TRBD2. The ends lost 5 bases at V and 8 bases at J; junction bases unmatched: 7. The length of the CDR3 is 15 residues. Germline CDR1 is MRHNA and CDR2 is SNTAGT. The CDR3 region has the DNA TGTGCCAGCAGTTCTAGCGGGGGGGCCGGGGATGAGCAGTTCTTC. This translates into CASSSSGGAGDEQFF.

CDR3 protein: CASSAMENTEAFF. The CDR3 bases are TGTGCCAGCAGTGCAATGGAGAACACTGAAGCTTTCTTT. This chain uses TRBV6-1 with TRBJ1-1, with unresolved D. The CDR3 sequence is 13 residues long. Trimming shortened V by 4 bases and J by 1 base, and 7 bases separated the two germline ends. CDR1 and CDR2 from the germline V gene are MNHNS and SASEGT.

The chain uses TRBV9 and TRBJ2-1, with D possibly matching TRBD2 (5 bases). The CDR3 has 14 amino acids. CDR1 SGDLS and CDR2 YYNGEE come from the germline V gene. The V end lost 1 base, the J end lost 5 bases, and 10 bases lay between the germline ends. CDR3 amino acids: CASSVIVANNEQFF. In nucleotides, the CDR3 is TGTGCCAGCAGCGTAATCGTAGCGAACAATGAGCAGTTCTTC.

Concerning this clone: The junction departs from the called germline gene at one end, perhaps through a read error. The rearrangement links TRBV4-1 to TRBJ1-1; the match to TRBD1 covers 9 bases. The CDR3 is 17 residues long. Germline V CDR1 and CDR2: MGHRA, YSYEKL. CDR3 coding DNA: TGCGCCGGCAGCCAAGGTCCCCTTGACAGGGGGGGGACTGAAGCTTTCTTT. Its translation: CAGSQGPLDRGGTEAFF.

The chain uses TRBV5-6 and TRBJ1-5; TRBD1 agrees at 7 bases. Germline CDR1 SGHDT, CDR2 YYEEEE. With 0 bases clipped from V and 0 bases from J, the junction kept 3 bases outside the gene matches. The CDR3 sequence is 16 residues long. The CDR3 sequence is CASSLGYRGSNQPQHF. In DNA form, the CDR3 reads TGTGCCAGCAGCTTGGGGTACAGGGGTAGCAATCAGCCCCAGCATTTT.

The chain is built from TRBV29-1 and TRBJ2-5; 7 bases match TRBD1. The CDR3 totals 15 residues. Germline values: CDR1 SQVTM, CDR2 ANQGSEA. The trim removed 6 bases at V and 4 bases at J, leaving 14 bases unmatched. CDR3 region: CSVAKTLNRGETQYF. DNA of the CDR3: TGCAGCGTCGCAAAGACTCTTAACAGGGGAGAGACCCAGTACTTC.

This CDR3 is CASSQYINQPQHF. As DNA, the CDR3 is TGTGCCAGCAGCCAGTATATCAATCAGCCCCAGCATTTT. This chain links TRBV14 with TRBJ1-5; D is unclear. Germline loops: CDR1 SGHDN, CDR2 FVKESK. V was cut by 3 bases and J by 3 bases, with 6 bases left in between. The CDR3 runs 13 residues.

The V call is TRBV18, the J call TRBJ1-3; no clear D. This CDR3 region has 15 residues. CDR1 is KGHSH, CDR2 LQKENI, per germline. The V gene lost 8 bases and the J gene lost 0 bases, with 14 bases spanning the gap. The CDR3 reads CASARMADSGNTIYF. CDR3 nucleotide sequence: TGTGCCAGCGCACGCATGGCCGACTCTGGAAACACCATATATTTT. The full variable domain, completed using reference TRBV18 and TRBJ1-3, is NAGVMQNPRHLVRRRGQEARLRCSPMKGHSHVYWYRQLPEEGLKFMVYLQKENIIDESGMPKERFSAEFPKEGPSILRIQQVVRGDSAAYFCASARMADSGNTIYFGEGSWLTVV.

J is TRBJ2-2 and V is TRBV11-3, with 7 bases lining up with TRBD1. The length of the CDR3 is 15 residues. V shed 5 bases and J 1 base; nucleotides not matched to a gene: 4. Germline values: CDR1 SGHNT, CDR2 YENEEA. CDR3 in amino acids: CASSPNRGNTGELFF. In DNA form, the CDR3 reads TGTGCCAGCAGCCCGAACAGGGGGAACACCGGGGAGCTGTTTTTT.

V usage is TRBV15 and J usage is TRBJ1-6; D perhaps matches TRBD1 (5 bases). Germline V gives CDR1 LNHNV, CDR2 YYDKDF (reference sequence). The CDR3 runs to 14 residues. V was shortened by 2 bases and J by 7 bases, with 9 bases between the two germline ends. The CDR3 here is CATSRSGWNSPLHF. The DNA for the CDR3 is TGTGCCACCAGCAGATCAGGGTGGAATTCACCCCTCCACTTT. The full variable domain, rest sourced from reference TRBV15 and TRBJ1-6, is DAMVIQNPRYQVTQFGKPVTLSCSQTLNHNVMYWYQQKSSQAPKLLFHYYDKDFNNEADTPDNFQSRRPNTSFCFLDIRSPGLGDTAMYLCATSRSGWNSPLHFGNGTRLTVT.

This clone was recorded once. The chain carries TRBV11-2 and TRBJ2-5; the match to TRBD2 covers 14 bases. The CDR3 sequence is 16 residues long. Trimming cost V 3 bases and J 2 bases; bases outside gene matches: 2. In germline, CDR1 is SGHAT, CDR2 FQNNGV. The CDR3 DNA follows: TGTGCCAGCAGCTTTGGACTAGCGGGGGGACAAGAGACCCAGTACTTC. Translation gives CASSFGLAGGQETQYF.